One and the same sample provided the 6 T cell receptor beta chains below, sequenced in a study of T cells after yellow fever vaccination. MiXCR, run by TCRdb on the 5' RACE reads, gives a single entry per CDR3 protein. The sample yields about 230,000 distinct CDR3 sequences, less than 7.5% seen once. The sequencing here drew on CD4+ T cells sorted from PBMCs, taken on the day of the yellow fever booster vaccination. These receptors were taken from a man aged 25 to 40 who received the YFV17D yellow fever vaccine.

The chain uses TRBV10-3 and TRBJ2-1; no reliable D call. V dropped 2 bases and J dropped 12 bases, with 11 bases sitting between them. The CDR3 loop spans 12 amino acids. From germline, CDR1 is ENHRY and CDR2 SYGVKD. The CDR3 spells CAISEPGLLQFF. The CDR3 DNA is TGTGCCATCAGTGAGCCCGGGCTATTGCAGTTCTTC.

This clonotype was seen many times. The chain links TRBV4-3 to TRBJ2-3, with 8 bases that match TRBD2. Per the germline V gene, CDR1 is LGHNA and CDR2 is YSLEER. V lost 8 bases, J lost 6 bases, and 4 bases stayed unmatched. The CDR3 runs 12 residues. CDR3 nucleotides: TGCGCCAGCGGGACTAGTAGGGATACGCAGTATTTT. It codes for CASGTSRDTQYF.

This clonotype has at least ten counts. J is TRBJ1-1 and V is TRBV6-1; D possibly corresponds to TRBD1 (5 bases). The length of the CDR3 is 14 residues. Germline V lookup: CDR1 MNHNS, CDR2 SASEGT. V gave up 7 bases and J gave up 1 base, with 13 bases separating them. The CDR3 loop reads CASTPGRENTEAFF. DNA of the CDR3: TGTGCCAGCACCCCGGGCAGGGAGAACACTGAAGCTTTCTTT.

This clonotype was found once. A much bigger clone sits one base away, suggesting this may be a read error. J is TRBJ2-1 and V is TRBV10-3, with unresolved D. CDR3 length: 14 residues. The germline V gene encodes CDR1 ENHRY and CDR2 SYGVKD. The CDR3 loop is CAIATDASYNKQFF. CDR3 in DNA: TGTGCCATCGCAACGGACGCCTCCTACAATAAGCAGTTCTTC.

Remarks on this clonotype: A much larger clone lies one base from this, so it may be a read error. This chain links TRBV11-2 with TRBJ2-3; 8 nucleotides align to TRBD2. CDR1 SGHAT and CDR2 FQNNGV come from the germline V gene. The CDR3 sequence is 17 residues long. The CDR3 sequence: CASSSGLAVYSTDTLYF. The CDR3 bases are TGTGCCAGCAGCTCCGGACTAGCAGTATATAGCACAGATACGCTGTATTTT.

The J gene is TRBJ2-2, the V gene TRBV7-2; D uncertain. The germline CDR1 and CDR2 sequences are SGHTA and FQGNSA. The CDR3 extends over 13 amino acids. V gave up 7 bases and J gave up 1 base, with 7 bases separating them. DNA of the CDR3: TGTGCCAGCATCCCGCTGAACACCGGGGAGCTGTTTTTT. This codes for CASIPLNTGELFF.